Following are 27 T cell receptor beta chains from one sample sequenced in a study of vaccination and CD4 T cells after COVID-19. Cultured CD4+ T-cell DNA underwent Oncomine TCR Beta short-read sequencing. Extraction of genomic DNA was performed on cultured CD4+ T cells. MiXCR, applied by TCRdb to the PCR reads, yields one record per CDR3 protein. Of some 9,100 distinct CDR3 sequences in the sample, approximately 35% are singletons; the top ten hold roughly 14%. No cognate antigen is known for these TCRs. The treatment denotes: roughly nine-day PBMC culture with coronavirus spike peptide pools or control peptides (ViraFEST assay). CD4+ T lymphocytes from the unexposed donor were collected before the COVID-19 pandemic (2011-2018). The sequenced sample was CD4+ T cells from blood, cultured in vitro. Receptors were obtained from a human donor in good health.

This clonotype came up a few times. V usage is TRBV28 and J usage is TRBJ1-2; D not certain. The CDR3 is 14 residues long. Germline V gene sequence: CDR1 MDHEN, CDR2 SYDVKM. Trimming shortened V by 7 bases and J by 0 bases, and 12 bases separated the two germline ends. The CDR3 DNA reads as TGTGCCAGCACGGGCCAAAAGGCTAACTATGGCTACACCTTC. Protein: CASTGQKANYGYTF.

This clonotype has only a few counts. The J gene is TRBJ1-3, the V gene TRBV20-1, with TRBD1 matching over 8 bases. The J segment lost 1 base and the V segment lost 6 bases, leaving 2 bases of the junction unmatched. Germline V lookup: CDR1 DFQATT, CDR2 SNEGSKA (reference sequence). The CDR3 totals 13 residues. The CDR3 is CSARQGSGNTIYF. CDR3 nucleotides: TGCAGTGCGAGACAGGGGTCTGGAAACACCATATATTTT.

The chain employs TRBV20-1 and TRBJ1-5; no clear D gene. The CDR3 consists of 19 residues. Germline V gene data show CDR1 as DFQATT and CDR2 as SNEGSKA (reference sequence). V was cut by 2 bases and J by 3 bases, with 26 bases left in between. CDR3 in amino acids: CSARSLNDDTSFFNQPQHF. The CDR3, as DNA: TGCAGTGCTAGAAGTCTGAATGATGACACATCCTTCTTCAATCAGCCCCAGCATTTT.

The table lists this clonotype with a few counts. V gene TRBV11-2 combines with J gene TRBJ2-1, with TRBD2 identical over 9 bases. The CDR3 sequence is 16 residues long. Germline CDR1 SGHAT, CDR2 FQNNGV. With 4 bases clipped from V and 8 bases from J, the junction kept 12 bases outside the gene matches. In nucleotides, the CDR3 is TGTGCCAGCAGCTCCACGGGTAGCGGGAGATGGGATGAGCAGTTCTTC. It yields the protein CASSSTGSGRWDEQFF.

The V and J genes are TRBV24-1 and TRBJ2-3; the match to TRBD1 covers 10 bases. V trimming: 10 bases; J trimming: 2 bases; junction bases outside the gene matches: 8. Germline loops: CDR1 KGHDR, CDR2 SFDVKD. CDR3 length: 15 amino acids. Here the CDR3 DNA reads TGTGCCACGGGGGACAGGGGAATGGACACAGATACGCAGTATTTT. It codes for CATGDRGMDTDTQYF.

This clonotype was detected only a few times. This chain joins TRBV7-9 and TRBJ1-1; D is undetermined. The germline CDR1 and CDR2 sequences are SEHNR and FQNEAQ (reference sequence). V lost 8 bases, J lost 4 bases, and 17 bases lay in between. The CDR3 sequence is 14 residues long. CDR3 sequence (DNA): TGTGCCAGCCTAAGTGGTGGGCTCGGCACTGAAGCTTTCTTT. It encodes CASLSGGLGTEAFF.

CDR3 in amino acids: CGTGLRGTEAFF. In DNA, the CDR3 is TGTGGCACCGGACTCCGGGGTACTGAAGCTTTCTTT. The V and J genes are TRBV5-4 and TRBJ1-1; no firm D call. The CDR3 totals 12 residues. CDR1 is SGHNT, CDR2 YYREEE, per germline (reference sequence).

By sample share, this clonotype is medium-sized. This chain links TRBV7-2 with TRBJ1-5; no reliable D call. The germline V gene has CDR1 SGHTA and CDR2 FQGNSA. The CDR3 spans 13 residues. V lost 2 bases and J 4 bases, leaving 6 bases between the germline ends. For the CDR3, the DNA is TGTGCCAGCAGCTTAATAGATAATCAGCCCCAGCATTTT. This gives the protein CASSLIDNQPQHF.

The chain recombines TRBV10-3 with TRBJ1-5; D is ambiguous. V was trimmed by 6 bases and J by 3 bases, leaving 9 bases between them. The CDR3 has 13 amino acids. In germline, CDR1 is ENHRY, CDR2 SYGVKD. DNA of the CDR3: TGTGCCATCAGAGACCAGGCCAATCAGCCCCAGCATTTT. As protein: CAIRDQANQPQHF.

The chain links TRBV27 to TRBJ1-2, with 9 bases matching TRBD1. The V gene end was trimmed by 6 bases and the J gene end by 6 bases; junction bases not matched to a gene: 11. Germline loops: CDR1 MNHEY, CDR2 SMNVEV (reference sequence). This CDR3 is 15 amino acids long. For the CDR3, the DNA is TGTGCCAGCAGGGAACAGGGGGCGAACATGAATGGCTACACCTTC. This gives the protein CASREQGANMNGYTF.

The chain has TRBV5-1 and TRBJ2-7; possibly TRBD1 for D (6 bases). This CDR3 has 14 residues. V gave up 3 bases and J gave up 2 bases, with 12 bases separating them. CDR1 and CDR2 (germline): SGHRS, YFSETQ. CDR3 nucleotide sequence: TGCGCCAGCAGCTATTCGTGGGGGCCCTACGAGCAGTACTTC. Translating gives CASSYSWGPYEQYF.

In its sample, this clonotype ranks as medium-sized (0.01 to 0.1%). CDR3 amino acids: CASSESGNQPQHF. CDR3 DNA: TGTGCCAGCAGTGAATCCGGGAATCAGCCCCAGCATTTT. The chain carries TRBV25-1 and TRBJ1-5; D is undetermined. V lost 1 base and J lost 4, with 5 bases in between. Germline loops: CDR1 MGHDK, CDR2 SYGVNS. CDR3 size: 13 residues.

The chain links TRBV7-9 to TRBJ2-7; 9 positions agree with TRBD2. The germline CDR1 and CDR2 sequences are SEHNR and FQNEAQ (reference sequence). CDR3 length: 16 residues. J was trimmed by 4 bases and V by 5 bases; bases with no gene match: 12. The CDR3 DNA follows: TGTGCCAGCAGCGCCTACCGTAGCGGGAGTGGGTACGAGCAGTACTTC. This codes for CASSAYRSGSGYEQYF.

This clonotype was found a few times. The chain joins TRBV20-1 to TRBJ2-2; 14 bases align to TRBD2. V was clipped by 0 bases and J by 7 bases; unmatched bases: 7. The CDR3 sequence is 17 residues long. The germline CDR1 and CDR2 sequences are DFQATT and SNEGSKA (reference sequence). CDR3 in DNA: TGCAGTGCTAGAGATCTGGGGACTAGCGGGAGTTACGGGGAGCTGTTTTTT. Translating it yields CSARDLGTSGSYGELFF.

CDR3 sequence reads: CASSATGDGNQPQHF. The CDR3 DNA reads TGCGCCAGCAGCGCCACAGGGGATGGCAATCAGCCCCAGCATTTT. The chain carries TRBV5-1 and TRBJ1-5, with 7 bases lining up with TRBD1. The germline gives CDR1 SGHRS, CDR2 YFSETQ. CDR3 length: 15 amino acids. The trim removed 4 bases at V and 2 bases at J, leaving 6 bases unmatched.

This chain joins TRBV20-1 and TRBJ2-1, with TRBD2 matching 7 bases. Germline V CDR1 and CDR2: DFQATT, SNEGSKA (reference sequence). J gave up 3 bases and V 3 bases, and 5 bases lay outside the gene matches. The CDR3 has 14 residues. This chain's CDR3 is CSASWTRGYNEQFF. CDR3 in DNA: TGCAGTGCTAGTTGGACTAGGGGCTACAATGAGCAGTTCTTC.

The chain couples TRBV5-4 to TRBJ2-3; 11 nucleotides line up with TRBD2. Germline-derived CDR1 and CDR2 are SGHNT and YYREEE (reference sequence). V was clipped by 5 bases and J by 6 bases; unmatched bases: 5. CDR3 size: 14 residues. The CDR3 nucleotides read TGTGCCAGCAGACTAGCGGGAGACGGGGATACGCAGTATTTT. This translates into CASRLAGDGDTQYF.

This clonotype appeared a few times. CDR3 in amino acids: CSARPGGNQPQHF. The CDR3 DNA reads as TGCAGTGCTAGGCCCGGGGGAAATCAGCCCCAGCATTTT. The J gene is TRBJ1-5, the V gene TRBV20-1; the D gene is possibly TRBD1 (5 bases). The CDR3 is 13 residues long. In germline, CDR1 is DFQATT, CDR2 SNEGSKA (reference sequence). Trimming shortened V by 3 bases and J by 4 bases, and 10 bases separated the two germline ends.

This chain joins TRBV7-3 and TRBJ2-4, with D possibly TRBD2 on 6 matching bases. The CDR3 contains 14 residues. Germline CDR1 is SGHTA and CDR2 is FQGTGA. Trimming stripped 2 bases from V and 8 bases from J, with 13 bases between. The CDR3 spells CASSLGGPEDIQYF. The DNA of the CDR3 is TGTGCCAGCAGCTTAGGAGGGCCGGAGGACATTCAGTACTTC.

The DNA of the CDR3 is TGTGCCAGCAGCTCCCCCGGGAACACAGATACGCAGTATTTT. Translated, it gives CASSSPGNTDTQYF. The chain links TRBV7-9 to TRBJ2-3; maybe TRBD2 (5 bases). V was trimmed by 4 bases and J by 2 bases, leaving 10 bases between them. CDR1 is SEHNR, CDR2 FQNEAQ, per germline (reference sequence). This CDR3 contains 14 residues. Full variable domain (rest looked up from reference TRBV7-9 and TRBJ2-3): DTGVSQNPRHKITKRGQNVTFRCDPISEHNRLYWYRQTLGQGPEFLTYFQNEAQLEKSRLLSDRFSAERPKGSFSTLEIQRTEQGDSAMYLCASSSPGNTDTQYFGPGTRLTVL.

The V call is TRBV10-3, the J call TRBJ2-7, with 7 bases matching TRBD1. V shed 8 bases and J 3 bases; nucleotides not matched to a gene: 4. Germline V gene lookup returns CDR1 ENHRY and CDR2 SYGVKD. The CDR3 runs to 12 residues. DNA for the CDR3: TGTGCCATCTCGACAGGGTTCTACGAGCAGTACTTC. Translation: CAISTGFYEQYF.

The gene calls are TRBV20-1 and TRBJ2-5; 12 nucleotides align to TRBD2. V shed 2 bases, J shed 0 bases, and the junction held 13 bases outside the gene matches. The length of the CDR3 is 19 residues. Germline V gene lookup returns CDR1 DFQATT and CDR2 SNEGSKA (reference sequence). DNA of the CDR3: TGCAGTGCTAGACCTTCTGGGAGGACTAGCGGGACGTACCAAGAGACCCAGTACTTC. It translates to CSARPSGRTSGTYQETQYF.

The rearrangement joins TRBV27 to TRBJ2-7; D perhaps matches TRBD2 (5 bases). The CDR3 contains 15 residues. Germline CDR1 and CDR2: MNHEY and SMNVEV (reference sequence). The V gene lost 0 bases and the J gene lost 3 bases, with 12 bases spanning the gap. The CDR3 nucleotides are TGTGCCAGCAGTTTATCGCGCTTCGAGGGCTACGAGCAGTACTTC. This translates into CASSLSRFEGYEQYF.

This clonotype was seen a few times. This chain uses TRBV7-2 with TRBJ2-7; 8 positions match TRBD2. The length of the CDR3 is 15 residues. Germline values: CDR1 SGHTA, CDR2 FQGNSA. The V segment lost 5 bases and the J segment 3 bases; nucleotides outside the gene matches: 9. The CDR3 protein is CASSREGTSYYEQYF. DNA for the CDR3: TGTGCCAGCAGCCGGGAGGGGACTAGTTACTACGAGCAGTACTTC.

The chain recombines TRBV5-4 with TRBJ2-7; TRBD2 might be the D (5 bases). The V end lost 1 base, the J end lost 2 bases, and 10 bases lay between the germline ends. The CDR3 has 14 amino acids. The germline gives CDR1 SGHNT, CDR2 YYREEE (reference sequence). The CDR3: CASSLRGQTYEQYF. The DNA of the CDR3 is TGTGCCAGCAGCTTGCGCGGGCAGACCTACGAGCAGTACTTC. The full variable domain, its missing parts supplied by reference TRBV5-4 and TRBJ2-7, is ETGVTQSPTHLIKTRGQQVTLRCSSQSGHNTVSWYQQALGQGPQFIFQYYREEENGRGNFPPRFSGLQFPNYSSELNVNALELDDSALYLCASSLRGQTYEQYFGPGTRLTVT.

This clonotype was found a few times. CDR3: CASSMVRSVNQPQHF. CDR3 coding DNA: TGTGCCAGTAGTATGGTAAGGTCGGTTAATCAGCCCCAGCATTTT. The chain combines TRBV19 with TRBJ1-5; no firm D call. The germline V gene has CDR1 LNHDA and CDR2 SQIVND (reference sequence). The CDR3 consists of 15 residues. Trimming cost V 3 bases and J 4 bases, with 13 bases left between them. Filled out from reference TRBV19 and TRBJ1-5, the complete variable domain reads DGGITQSPKYLFRKEGQNVTLSCEQNLNHDAMYWYRQDPGQGLRLIYYSQIVNDFQKGDIAEGYSVSREKKESFPLTVTSAQKNPTAFYLCASSMVRSVNQPQHFGDGTRLSIL.

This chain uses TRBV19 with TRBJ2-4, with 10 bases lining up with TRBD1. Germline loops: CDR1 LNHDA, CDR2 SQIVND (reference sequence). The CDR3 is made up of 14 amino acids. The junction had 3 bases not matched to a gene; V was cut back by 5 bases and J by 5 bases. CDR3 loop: CASSSGQGENIQYF. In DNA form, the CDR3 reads TGTGCCAGTAGTTCAGGACAGGGGGAAAACATTCAGTACTTC. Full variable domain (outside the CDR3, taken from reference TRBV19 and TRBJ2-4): DGGITQSPKYLFRKEGQNVTLSCEQNLNHDAMYWYRQDPGQGLRLIYYSQIVNDFQKGDIAEGYSVSREKKESFPLTVTSAQKNPTAFYLCASSSGQGENIQYFGAGTRLSVL.